The 29 T cell receptor beta chains in this list originate from one sample, sequenced in a study of patients and donors after allogeneic stem cell transplantation (dated by TCRdb to about 2020). Receptors were amplified or captured by RT-PCR. Sequenced using a NextSeq 550. Using fastp trimming at Q25 and MiXCR clonotype assembly, TCRdb reanalyzed the public sequencing data and kept in-frame beta chains. All rows with the same CDR3 protein become a single entry with the most common DNA and genes. The sample table holds about a million distinct CDR3 sequences, of which about a sixth were seen once. The ten top clones hold around 5.5% of the sample. The sample consisted of blood, either unsorted or a sorted T cell fraction (not recorded which). The source is a human donor who was either an allogeneic HSCT recipient or a stem cell or donor lymphocyte infusion donor (not recorded which). It is not recorded whose cells these are; they may come from a transplant donor.

The CDR3 bases are TGTGCCACCAGCACAGTCACAGATACGCAGTATTTT. Its translation: CATSTVTDTQYF. V and J are TRBV24-1 and TRBJ2-3, with unresolved D. Germline V lookup: CDR1 KGHDR, CDR2 SFDVKD. Trimming took off 7 bases at V and 2 bases at J, with 6 bases between the two ends. The CDR3 loop spans 12 amino acids.

Here the CDR3 reads CASGATYNEQFF. The CDR3 DNA reads as TGTGCCAGCGGGGCAACTTACAATGAGCAGTTCTTC. J is TRBJ2-1 and V is TRBV6-2 or TRBV6-3, with a possible D match to TRBD1 (5 bases). In germline, CDR1 is MNHEY, CDR2 SVGEGT. V lost 8 bases and J lost 4, with 9 bases in between. The CDR3 sequence is 12 residues long.

This clonotype appeared a few times. The chain is built from TRBV5-5 and TRBJ1-4; unclear D gene. The CDR3 has 15 residues. CDR1 and CDR2 from the germline V gene are SGHKS and YYEKEE (reference sequence). Trimming stripped 3 bases from V and 8 bases from J, with 17 bases between. The CDR3 reads CASSSAMVQNEKLFF. CDR3 DNA sequence: TGTGCCAGCAGCTCCGCTATGGTCCAAAACGAAAAACTGTTTTTT.

The chain joins TRBV12-3 or TRBV12-4 to TRBJ2-1; TRBD2 aligns across 16 bases. CDR3 length: 19 amino acids. Trimming cost V 2 bases and J 0 bases; bases outside gene matches: 4. The CDR3 protein is CASSLPGLAGGSSYNEQFF. The CDR3 coding sequence is TGTGCCAGCAGTTTACCGGGACTAGCGGGAGGGAGCTCCTACAATGAGCAGTTCTTC.

This clonotype has just a few counts. V usage is TRBV10-3 and J usage is TRBJ2-3; D might be TRBD2 (6 bases). CDR1 and CDR2 (germline): ENHRY, SYGVKD. Trimming shortened V by 11 bases and J by 1 base, and 19 bases separated the two germline ends. The CDR3 runs 15 residues. The CDR3 region has the DNA TGTGCCTGCTCGGATCGGGGGAGAGGCACAGATACGCAGTATTTT. Encoded protein: CACSDRGRGTDTQYF.

The sample holds a few counts of this clonotype. The chain links TRBV20-1 to TRBJ1-5; D not certain. From germline, CDR1 is DFQATT and CDR2 SNEGSKA (reference sequence). There are 13 residues in the CDR3. V was trimmed by 2 bases and J by 6 bases, leaving 11 bases between them. In nucleotides, the CDR3 is TGCAGTGCTAGAAGGCCAGGTCCTCAGCCCCAGCATTTT. Translation: CSARRPGPQPQHF.

This clonotype has at least ten counts. The J gene is TRBJ2-7, the V gene TRBV7-2; possibly TRBD2 for D (5 bases). Germline-derived CDR1 and CDR2 are SGHTA and FQGNSA. Trimming pared 7 bases from V and 7 bases from J, leaving 20 bases between. The length of the CDR3 is 14 residues. CDR3 region: CASTEPGSRSEQYF. The CDR3 nucleotides read TGTGCCAGCACCGAACCGGGGTCAAGATCGGAGCAGTACTTC. The entire variable domain, with the rest obtained from reference TRBV7-2 and TRBJ2-7, is as follows: GAGVSQSPSNKVTEKGKDVELRCDPISGHTALYWYRQSLGQGLEFLIYFQGNSAPDKSGLPSDRFSAERTGGSVSTLTIQRTQQEDSAVYLCASTEPGSRSEQYFGPGTRLTVT.

This clonotype turned up a few times. The chain combines TRBV12-3 or TRBV12-4 with TRBJ2-4; D is perhaps TRBD1 (6 bases). The CDR3 covers 13 residues. Trimming left V 7 bases short and J 15 bases short, with 22 bases between. CDR3 amino acids: CASTKSTQGSTYF. Written as DNA, the CDR3 is TGTGCCAGCACCAAATCGACACAGGGTTCGACGTACTTC.

There are many counts of this clonotype. The chain is built from TRBV29-1 and TRBJ2-7; D may be TRBD2 (6 bases). The V end was cut by 2 bases, the J end by 4 bases, with 9 bases between. CDR3 length equals 12 residues. From germline, CDR1 is SQVTM and CDR2 ANQGSEA. In DNA form, the CDR3 reads TGCAGCGTTGAAAGTGGGAGGTACGAGCAGTACTTC. This gives the protein CSVESGRYEQYF.

The chain employs TRBV27 and TRBJ2-3, with 8 bases lining up with TRBD1. The ends lost 4 bases at V and 4 bases at J; junction bases unmatched: 7. Germline V CDR1 and CDR2: MNHEY, SMNVEV (reference sequence). The CDR3 is 15 residues long. The CDR3 is CASSWGTGGADTQYF. The CDR3 region has the DNA TGTGCCAGCAGTTGGGGGACAGGCGGCGCAGATACGCAGTATTTT.

This rearrangement joins TRBV12-3 or TRBV12-4 to TRBJ2-1, with TRBD2 matching 10 bases. Germline trimming cut 4 bases from V and 6 bases from J; bases unmatched to any gene: 6. CDR3 length: 15 amino acids. CDR3 DNA sequence: TGTGCCAGCAGTTCCCTAGCGGGAGTCCCCAATGAGCAGTTCTTC. It is translated as CASSSLAGVPNEQFF.

This clonotype was seen a few times. This chain joins TRBV10-3 and TRBJ2-3; TRBD1 or TRBD2 may be the D gene (5 bases each). V was shortened by 4 bases and J by 6 bases, with 11 bases between the two germline ends. This CDR3 comprises 13 residues. The germline V gene has CDR1 ENHRY and CDR2 SYGVKD. Written as DNA, the CDR3 is TGTGCCATCAGTGCCGGCCGGGGCGATACGCAGTATTTT. Protein sequence: CAISAGRGDTQYF.

The V gene is TRBV6-2 or TRBV6-3, the J gene TRBJ2-1; perhaps TRBD2 as D (6 bases). The length of the CDR3 is 14 residues. V lost 7 bases and J lost 4, with 14 bases in between. Germline CDR1 reads MNHEY; CDR2 reads SVGEGT. For the CDR3, the DNA is TGTGCCAGCAAAGCGGGCCGCCAATACAATGAGCAGTTCTTC. It translates to CASKAGRQYNEQFF.

J is TRBJ2-1 and V is TRBV5-1; 10 bases agree with TRBD1. The ends lost 0 bases at V and 0 bases at J; junction bases unmatched: 18. CDR1 is SGHRS, CDR2 YFSETQ, per germline. The CDR3 sequence is 22 residues long. The CDR3 DNA sequence: TGCGCCAGCAGCTTGGCCCCTAGGGGGTGGGACAGGGGTGAGGTCTCCTACAATGAGCAGTTCTTC. Its protein product is CASSLAPRGWDRGEVSYNEQFF.

This clonotype was counted a few times. The CDR3 loop reads CASSQTYNSPLHF. The CDR3 bases are TGTGCCAGCAGCCAGACCTATAATTCACCCCTCCACTTT. The V gene is TRBV7-9, the J gene TRBJ1-6; the D is unclear. The ends were cut back, 5 bases at V and 2 bases at J, with 4 bases in the middle. The CDR3 totals 13 residues. Germline V CDR1 and CDR2: SEHNR, FQNEAQ (reference sequence).

This clonotype was recorded many times. The chain is built from TRBV27 and TRBJ1-6; D perhaps matches TRBD1 (6 bases). Germline V gene data show CDR1 as MNHEY and CDR2 as SMNVEV (reference sequence). The CDR3 is made up of 16 amino acids. With 3 bases removed from V and 0 bases from J, the gap between germline ends came to 9 bases. CDR3 sequence: CASSLQGSSYNSPLHF. CDR3 bases: TGTGCCAGCAGTTTGCAGGGGAGCTCCTATAATTCACCCCTCCACTTT.

This clonotype was picked up many times. V and J are TRBV12-3 or TRBV12-4 and TRBJ2-1, with D perhaps matching TRBD2 (7 bases). The germline V and J ends were trimmed by 3 bases and 9 bases, with 12 bases remaining between them. CDR3 length: 13 amino acids. As DNA, the CDR3 is TGTGCCAGCAGTTTTGGGGGGGCCACTGAGCAGTTCTTC. It codes for CASSFGGATEQFF.

The chain has TRBV30 and TRBJ2-7; tentatively, D is TRBD1 (6 bases). Trimming took 4 bases from V and 7 from J, leaving 14 bases between them. This CDR3 has 12 amino acids. CDR1 is GTSNPN, CDR2 SVGIG, per germline (reference sequence). CDR3 in amino acids: CAWNRVSEEQYF. Here the CDR3 DNA reads TGTGCCTGGAACAGGGTCTCGGAGGAGCAGTACTTC.

This clonotype occurred many times. The genes are TRBV12-3 or TRBV12-4 and TRBJ2-1; 8 bases agree with TRBD1. J was trimmed by 7 bases and V by 6 bases; bases with no gene match: 8. The CDR3 loop spans 14 amino acids. DNA of the CDR3: TGTGCCAGCAGAGGGGACAGGCGACCTAATGAGCAGTTCTTC. This encodes CASRGDRRPNEQFF.

This clonotype was seen a few times. The gene calls are TRBV5-4 and TRBJ1-4; 8 positions match TRBD1. The CDR3 totals 16 residues. Germline CDR1 is SGHNT and CDR2 is YYREEE (reference sequence). With V trimmed by 4 bases and J by 1 base, 6 bases remained unmatched. Here the CDR3 reads CASSTGQARTNEKLFF. The DNA for the CDR3 is TGTGCCAGCAGCACGGGACAGGCCAGAACTAATGAAAAACTGTTTTTT.

V gene TRBV29-1 combines with J gene TRBJ1-4, with 7 bases matching TRBD1. Per the germline V gene, CDR1 is SQVTM and CDR2 is ANQGSEA. J lost 7 bases, V lost 3 bases, and 2 bases had no gene match. The CDR3 contains 12 residues. In DNA form, the CDR3 reads TGCAGCGTTGAGACAGGGACTGAAAAACTGTTTTTT. This translates into CSVETGTEKLFF.

The chain recombines TRBV5-1 with TRBJ1-1, with D possibly TRBD1 on 5 matching bases. CDR1 and CDR2 from the germline V gene are SGHRS and YFSETQ. V was shortened by 6 bases and J by 1 base, with 10 bases between the two germline ends. The CDR3 extends over 13 amino acids. The CDR3 bases are TGCGCCAGCAACACAGGAGCGAACACTGAAGCTTTCTTT. The encoded protein is CASNTGANTEAFF.

This clonotype appeared a few times. This chain joins TRBV4-2 and TRBJ1-4; D unresolved. This CDR3 has 18 amino acids. Germline V lookup: CDR1 LGHNA, CDR2 YNFKEQ. The V and J ends lost 0 bases and 4 bases respectively, with 18 bases between them. CDR3 sequence (DNA): TGTGCCAGCAGCCAAGAAGGAGGACTGCGCGGAAGTAATGAAAAACTGTTTTTT. Translating it yields CASSQEGGLRGSNEKLFF.

This chain connects TRBV29-1 to TRBJ1-1; the D gene is possibly TRBD1 (5 bases). Germline CDR1 is SQVTM and CDR2 is ANQGSEA. The CDR3 loop spans 14 amino acids. The V and J ends lost 7 bases and 5 bases respectively, with 20 bases between them. CDR3 in amino acids: CSAVGRVSRTEAFF. As DNA, the CDR3 is TGCAGCGCCGTGGGGCGGGTCTCGAGAACTGAAGCTTTCTTT.

The chain has TRBV20-1 and TRBJ2-1; 7 bases align to TRBD2. V trimming: 3 bases; J trimming: 8 bases; junction bases outside the gene matches: 10. The germline CDR1 and CDR2 sequences are DFQATT and SNEGSKA (reference sequence). CDR3 length: 14 amino acids. This chain's CDR3 is CSASQSGTGDEQFF. The CDR3 region has the DNA TGCAGTGCTAGTCAAAGCGGGACGGGCGATGAGCAGTTCTTC.

The J gene is TRBJ2-1, the V gene TRBV30; D possibly corresponds to TRBD2 (6 bases). Per the germline V gene, CDR1 is GTSNPN and CDR2 is SVGIG (reference sequence). The CDR3 covers 14 residues. The V gene lost 0 bases and the J gene lost 8 bases, with 14 bases spanning the gap. DNA for the CDR3: TGTGCCTGGAGTGTAGCCGGGACTGGTGATGAGCAGTTCTTC. Its protein product is CAWSVAGTGDEQFF.

DNA for the CDR3: TGCGCCAGCAGATTTTCTTGGGACGCCGACATGAACACTGAAGCTTTCTTT. This sequence encodes CASRFSWDADMNTEAFF. The rearrangement uses TRBV5-1 and TRBJ1-1; possibly TRBD1 for D (5 bases). Trimming left V 5 bases short and J 0 bases short, with 20 bases between. The germline V gene has CDR1 SGHRS and CDR2 YFSETQ. The CDR3 spans 17 residues.

Comment on this clonotype: A junction end diverges from the germline sequence, so it may reflect a read error. V is TRBV7-3 and J is TRBJ1-1, with TRBD1 matching over 7 bases. This CDR3 contains 15 residues. CDR1 SGHTA and CDR2 FQGTGA come from the germline V gene. CDR3 nucleotides: TGTGCCAGCAGCCTAACCTGGACAGGAGAGACTGAAGCTTTCTTT. As protein: CASSLTWTGETEAFF. Full variable domain (rest looked up from reference TRBV7-3 and TRBJ1-1): GAGVSQTPSNKVTEKGKYVELRCDPISGHTALYWYRQSLGQGPEFLIYFQGTGAADDSGLPNDRFFAVRPEGSVSTLKIQRTERGDSAVYLCASSLTWTGETEAFFGQGTRLTVV.

This clonotype was counted many times. The rearrangement links TRBV6-1 to TRBJ1-1, with D tentatively TRBD1 (5 bases). The germline CDR1 and CDR2 sequences are MNHNS and SASEGT. This CDR3 has 13 amino acids. Trimming pared 6 bases from V and 1 base from J, leaving 9 bases between. CDR3 DNA: TGTGCCAGCAGCCCGACAGCGAACACTGAAGCTTTCTTT. Protein sequence: CASSPTANTEAFF.